The clone carrying this TCR beta chain has just a few counts. This entry belongs to a study of blood T cell repertoires in COVID-19. Libraries were prepared by immunoSEQ multiplex PCR; TCRdb keeps only in-frame clonotypes and omits some of them. The sample holds some 130,000 clones, over 60% seen once. Germline V lookup: CDR1 LGHNT, CDR2 FRNRAP. The CDR3 is made up of 15 amino acids. The V gene end was trimmed by 7 bases and the J gene end by 3 bases; junction bases not matched to a gene: 8. The receptor comes from a woman between 65 and 79 years old with acute or convalescent COVID-19. The specimen was peripheral blood. This chain joins TRBV12-5 and TRBJ2-1; TRBD2 agrees at 8 bases. The CDR3 DNA reads TGTGCTAGTGTTAGAGCGGGGGCCCTCTACAATGAGCAGTTCTTC. It yields the protein CASVRAGALYNEQFF.